This T cell receptor beta chain was profiled in a study of T cells in Graves' hyperthyroidism and ophthalmopathy. From RNA transcripts, TCR beta CDR3 regions were amplified. The TCR CDR3 first-round RT-PCR relied on the HTBI primer set. TCRdb called the multiplex PCR reads again in MiXCR, with one record for every CDR3 protein. The top ten clones hold around 29% of a sample with about 680,000 distinct CDR3 sequences, roughly 32% of them seen once. CDR1 SQVTM and CDR2 ANQGSEA come from the germline V gene. Trimming took off 3 bases at V and 6 bases at J, with 14 bases between the two ends. This CDR3 is 13 amino acids long. When ophthalmopathy did not progress within 18 months, Graves' hyperthyroidism was considered stable. Lactation, pregnancy, other autoimmune disease or uncontrolled infection excluded patients. Diagnoses were established using clinical symptoms, serum thyroxine and TRAb, thyroid ultrasound and orbital computed tomography.

The sequence was obtained from a woman aged 40 to 55 with Graves' hyperthyroidism. The V and J genes are TRBV29-1 and TRBJ1-2; D is possibly TRBD1 (6 bases). Sequencing input: blood. CDR3 DNA sequence: TGCAGCGTTGACGACGGGGGGCTGAATGGCTACACCTTC. Residues: CSVDDGGLNGYTF.